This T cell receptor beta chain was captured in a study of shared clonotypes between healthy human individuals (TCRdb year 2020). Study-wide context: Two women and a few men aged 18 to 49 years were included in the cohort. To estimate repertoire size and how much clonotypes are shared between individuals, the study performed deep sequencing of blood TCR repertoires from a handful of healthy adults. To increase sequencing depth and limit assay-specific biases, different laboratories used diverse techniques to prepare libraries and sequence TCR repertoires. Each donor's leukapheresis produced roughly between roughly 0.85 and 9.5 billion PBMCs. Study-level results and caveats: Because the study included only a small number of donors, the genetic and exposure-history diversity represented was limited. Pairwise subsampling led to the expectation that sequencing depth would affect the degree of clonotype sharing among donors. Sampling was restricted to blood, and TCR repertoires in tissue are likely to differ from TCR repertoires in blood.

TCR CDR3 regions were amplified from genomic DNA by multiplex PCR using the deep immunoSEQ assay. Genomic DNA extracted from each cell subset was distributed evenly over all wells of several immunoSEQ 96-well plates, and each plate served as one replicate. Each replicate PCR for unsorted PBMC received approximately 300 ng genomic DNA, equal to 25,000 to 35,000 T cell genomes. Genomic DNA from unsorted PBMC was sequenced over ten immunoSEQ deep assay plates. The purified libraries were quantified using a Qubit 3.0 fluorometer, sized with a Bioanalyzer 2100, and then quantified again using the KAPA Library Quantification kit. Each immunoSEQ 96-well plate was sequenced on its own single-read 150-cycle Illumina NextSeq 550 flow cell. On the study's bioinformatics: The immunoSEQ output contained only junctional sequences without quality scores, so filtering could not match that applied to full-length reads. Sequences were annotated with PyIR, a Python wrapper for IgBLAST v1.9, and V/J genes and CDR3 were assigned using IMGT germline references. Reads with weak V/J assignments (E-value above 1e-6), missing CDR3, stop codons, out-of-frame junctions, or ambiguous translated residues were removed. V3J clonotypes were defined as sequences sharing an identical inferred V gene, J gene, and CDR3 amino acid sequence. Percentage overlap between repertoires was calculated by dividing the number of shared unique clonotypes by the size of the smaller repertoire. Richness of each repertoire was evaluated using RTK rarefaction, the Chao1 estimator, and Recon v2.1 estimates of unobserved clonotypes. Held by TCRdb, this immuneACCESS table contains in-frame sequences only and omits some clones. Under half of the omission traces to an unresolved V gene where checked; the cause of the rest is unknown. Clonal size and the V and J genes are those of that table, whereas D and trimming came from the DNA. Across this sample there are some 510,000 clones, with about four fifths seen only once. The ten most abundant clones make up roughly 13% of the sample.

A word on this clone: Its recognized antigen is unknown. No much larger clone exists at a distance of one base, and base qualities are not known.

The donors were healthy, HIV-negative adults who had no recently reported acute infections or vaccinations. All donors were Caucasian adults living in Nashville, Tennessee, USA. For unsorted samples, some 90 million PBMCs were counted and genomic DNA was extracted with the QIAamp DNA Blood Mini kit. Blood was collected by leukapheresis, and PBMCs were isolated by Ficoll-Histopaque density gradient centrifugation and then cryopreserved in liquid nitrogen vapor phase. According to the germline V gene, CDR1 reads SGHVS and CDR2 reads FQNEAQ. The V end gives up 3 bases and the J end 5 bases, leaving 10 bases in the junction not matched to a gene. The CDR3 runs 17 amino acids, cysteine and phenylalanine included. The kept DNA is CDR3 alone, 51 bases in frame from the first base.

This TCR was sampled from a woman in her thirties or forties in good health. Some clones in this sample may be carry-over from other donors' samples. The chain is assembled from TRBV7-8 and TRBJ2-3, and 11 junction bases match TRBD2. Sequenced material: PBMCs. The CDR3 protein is CASSLFGTSGEGDTQYF. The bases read TGTGCCAGCAGCTTGTTTGGGACTAGCGGAGAGGGAGATACGCAGTATTTT. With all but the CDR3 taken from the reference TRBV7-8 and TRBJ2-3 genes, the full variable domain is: GAGVSQSPRYKVAKRGQDVALRCDPISGHVSLFWYQQALGQGPEFLTYFQNEAQLDKSGLPSDRFFAERPEGSVSTLKIQRTQQEDSAVYLCASSLFGTSGEGDTQYFGPGTRLTVL.